The subject of this entry is one TCR beta chain. CDR3 length equals 15 residues. Germline-derived CDR1 and CDR2 are SGHRS and YFSETQ. V lost 4 bases and J 2 bases, leaving 12 bases between the germline ends. This record belongs to a study of T-cell memory formation after mild COVID-19. MiXCR was run by TCRdb on the 5' RACE reads, yielding one entry per CDR3 protein. The table includes 120,000 to 150,000 distinct CDR3 sequences, 6% to 7% detected once. The sequenced sample consisted of PBMCs or a T cell subset sorted from them (not recorded which). The receptor's source is an adult woman who had mild COVID-19 (a few samples of this study predate the infection). Cell type and time point are not known. The chain carries TRBV5-1 and TRBJ2-2; D is uncertain. CDR3 coding DNA: TGCGCCAGCAGCCTGGCCGGTATCAACACCGGGGAGCTGTTTTTT. Encoded protein: CASSLAGINTGELFF.